This note documents a single TCR beta chain sequence. Its antigen has not been determined. No quality values exist for individual bases; no much larger clone is one base distant. Patients chosen for sequencing had shown expansion of CD8+CD57+ cells by flow cytometry. All patients had severe acquired aplastic anemia diagnosed by International Study of Aplastic Anemia and Agranulocytosis and Camitta criteria. No patient had received any therapy when blood was sampled. TCR repertoires of sorted CD4+ and CD8+ blood T cells from severe aplastic anemia patients and healthy subjects were deep-sequenced in the study. Patients were enrolled under clinicaltrials.gov protocols 00001620, 01623167, 00001397, 00071045, 00081523 and 00961064 in the USA. Ficoll-Paque density gradient centrifugation was used to isolate peripheral blood mononuclear cells. CD4+ and CD8+ T cells were sorted by FACS or magnetic beads before DNA extraction.

The entry originates in a study of CD8+CD57+ T cells in acquired aplastic anemia (dated 2018 in TCRdb). Broadly, across the study: DNA extracted from sorted CD4+ and CD8+ cells had a mean of approximately 3.4 ug, with a range of about 0.19 to 27.4 ug. CD8+CD57+ expansion was defined as frequency above the mean frequency observed in healthy subjects. Results and caveats for the whole study, not just this receptor: Patients and healthy controls showed no significant difference in CD8+ Simpson's diversity (P=0.060). About 29 CD8+ CDR3 sequences were found to be shared between patients and controls, but these sequences appeared to be highly expressed in patients and within the immunodominant clones of the patients.

Genomic DNA served as template for TCR beta VDJ combination and CDR3 sequence profiling. An Illumina HiSeq 2000 was used for TCR repertoire sequencing. Regarding the original processing steps: Repertoires were assessed using TRBV/TRBJ rearrangement plots, CDR3 size and DJ length profiles, and Simpson's diversity index. The most abundant DNA sequence in the deep sequencing data was taken as the immunodominant clone. CDR3 amino acid sequences were screened for sharing across subjects and were compared with published repertoires and the VDJdb database. TCRdb itself trimmed the public reads at Q25 with fastp, ran MiXCR and retained productive beta chains. Under each unique CDR3 protein, matching rows form one entry showing the most common genes and DNA. The V and J calls were not made by the authors but by TCRdb's processing. The sample has about 98,000 distinct CDR3 sequences on record, around 70% of them singletons. The top ten hold 55% to 65% of the sample.

Sequencing was performed on sorted CD4+, CD8+, or CD8+CD57+ T cells (not recorded which) from PBMCs. The source is a human donor with aplastic anemia.

The CDR3 region has the sequence CSARRGSENSPLHF. The sequenced DNA: TGCAGTGCTAGACGGGGGTCAGAGAATTCACCCCTCCACTTT. The V and J genes are TRBV20-1 and TRBJ1-6; tentative D gene TRBD1, with 5 bases matching. The CDR3 holds 14 amino acids from the cysteine to the phenylalanine. This entry keeps only the CDR3 DNA: 42 bases, framed from base 1. CDR1 DFQATT and CDR2 SNEGSKA were looked up in the germline V gene (reference sequence). Trimming costs V 2 bases and J 7 bases, and their ends lie 12 bases apart.